This TCR beta chain was profiled in a study of T cells in Graves' hyperthyroidism and ophthalmopathy. Aged 18 to 65, the patients had hyperthyroidism that was newly diagnosed and had lasted under 2 months. Not enrolled were patients with uncontrolled infection, other autoimmune disease, pregnancy or lactation. The study collected blood at first hyperthyroidism diagnosis, before any ophthalmopathy symptoms arose. The CDR3 is made up of 14 amino acids. The ends were cut back, 4 bases at V and 5 bases at J, with 15 bases in the middle. The germline V gene has CDR1 MNHEY and CDR2 SMNVEV (reference sequence). This clonotype was detected a few times. Authors of the study amplified TCR beta CDR3 regions from RNA transcripts. HTBI primers drove first-round RT-PCR of the TCR CDR3. TCRdb redid the calling of the multiplex PCR reads with MiXCR, one entry per CDR3 protein. The profile shows roughly 580,000 distinct CDR3 sequences, approximately 13% of them singletons.

The chain joins TRBV27 to TRBJ2-7, with a tentative D call TRBD2 (6 bases). This TCR was sampled from a woman under 40 with Graves' hyperthyroidism that later progressed to Graves' ophthalmopathy. The sequenced material came from blood. CDR3 sequence reads: CASSSGTSSHEQYF. The CDR3 nucleotides read TGTGCCAGCAGTTCTGGAACTAGCAGCCACGAGCAGTACTTC.